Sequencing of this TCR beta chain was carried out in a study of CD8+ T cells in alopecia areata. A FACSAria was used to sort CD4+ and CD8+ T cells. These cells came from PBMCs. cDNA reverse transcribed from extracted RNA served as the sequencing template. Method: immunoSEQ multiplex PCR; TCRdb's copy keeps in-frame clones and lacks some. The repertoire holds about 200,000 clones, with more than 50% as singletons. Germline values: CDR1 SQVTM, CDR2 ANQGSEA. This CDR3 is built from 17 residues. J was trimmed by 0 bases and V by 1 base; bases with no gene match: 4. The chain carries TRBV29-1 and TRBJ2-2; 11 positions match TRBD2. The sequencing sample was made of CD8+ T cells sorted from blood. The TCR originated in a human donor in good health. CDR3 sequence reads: CSVEGTSGQANTGELFF. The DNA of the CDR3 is TGCAGCGTTGAAGGGACTAGCGGGCAGGCGAACACCGGGGAGCTGTTTTTT.